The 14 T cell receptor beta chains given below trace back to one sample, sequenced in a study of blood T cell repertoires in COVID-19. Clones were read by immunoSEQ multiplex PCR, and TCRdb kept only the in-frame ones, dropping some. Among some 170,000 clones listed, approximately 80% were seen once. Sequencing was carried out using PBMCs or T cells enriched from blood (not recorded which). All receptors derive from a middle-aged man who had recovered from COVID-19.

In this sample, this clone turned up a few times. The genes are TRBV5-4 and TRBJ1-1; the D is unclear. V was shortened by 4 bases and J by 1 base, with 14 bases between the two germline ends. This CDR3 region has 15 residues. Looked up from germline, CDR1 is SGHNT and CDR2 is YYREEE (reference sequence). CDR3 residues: CASSPGVARNTEAFF. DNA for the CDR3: TGTGCCAGCAGCCCGGGTGTCGCGAGGAACACTGAAGCTTTCTTT.

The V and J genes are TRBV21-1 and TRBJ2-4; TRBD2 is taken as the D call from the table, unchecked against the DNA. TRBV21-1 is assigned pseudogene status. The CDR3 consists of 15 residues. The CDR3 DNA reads TGTGCCAGCAGCAAAGTGCGGGGGCGCAAGGACATTCAGTACTTC. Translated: CASSKVRGRKDIQYF.

The chain's CDR3 is CATSDPQLEKLFF. The CDR3 DNA follows: TGTGCCACCAGTGACCCCCAACTTGAAAAACTGTTTTTT. The chain links TRBV24-1 to TRBJ1-4; D gene uncertain. V was clipped by 4 bases and J by 7 bases, with 9 bases between them. CDR1 is KGHDR, CDR2 SFDVKD, per germline. The CDR3 spans 13 residues.

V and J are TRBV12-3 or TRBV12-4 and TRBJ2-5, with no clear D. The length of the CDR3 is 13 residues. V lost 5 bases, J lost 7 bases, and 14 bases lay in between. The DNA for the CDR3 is TGTGCCAGCAGTCACAGTCACATGCGGACCCAGTACTTC. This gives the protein CASSHSHMRTQYF.

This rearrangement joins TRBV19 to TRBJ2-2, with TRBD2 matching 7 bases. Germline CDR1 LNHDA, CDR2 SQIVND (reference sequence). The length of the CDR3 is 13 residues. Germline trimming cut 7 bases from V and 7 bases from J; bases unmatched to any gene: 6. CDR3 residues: CASTAGRDGELFF. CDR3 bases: TGTGCCAGTACTGCAGGGAGGGACGGGGAGCTGTTTTTT.

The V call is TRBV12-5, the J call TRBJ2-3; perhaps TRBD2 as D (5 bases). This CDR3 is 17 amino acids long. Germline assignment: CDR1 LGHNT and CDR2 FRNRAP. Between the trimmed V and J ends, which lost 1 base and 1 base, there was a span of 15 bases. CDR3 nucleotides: TGTGCTAGTGGTTTGGCCCCTAGCCTGAGCCGCACAGATACGCAGTATTTT. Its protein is CASGLAPSLSRTDTQYF.

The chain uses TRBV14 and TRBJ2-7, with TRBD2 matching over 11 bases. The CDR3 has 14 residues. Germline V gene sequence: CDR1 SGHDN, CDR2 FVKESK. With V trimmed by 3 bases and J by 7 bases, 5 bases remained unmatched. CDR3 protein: CASSHRASGGEQYF. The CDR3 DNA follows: TGTGCCAGCAGCCATAGGGCTAGCGGGGGGGAGCAGTACTTC.

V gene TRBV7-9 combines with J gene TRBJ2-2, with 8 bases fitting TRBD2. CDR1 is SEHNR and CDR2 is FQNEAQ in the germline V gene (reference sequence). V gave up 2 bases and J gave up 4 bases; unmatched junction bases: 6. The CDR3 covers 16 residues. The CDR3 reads CASSLLSAGGTGELFF. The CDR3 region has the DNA TGTGCCAGCAGCTTATTGTCCGCGGGGGGCACCGGGGAGCTGTTTTTT.

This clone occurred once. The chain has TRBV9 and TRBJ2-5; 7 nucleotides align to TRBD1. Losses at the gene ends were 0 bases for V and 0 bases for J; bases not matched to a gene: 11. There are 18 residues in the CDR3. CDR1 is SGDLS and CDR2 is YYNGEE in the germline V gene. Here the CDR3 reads CASSVAPTGIQYQETQYF. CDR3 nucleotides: TGTGCCAGCAGCGTAGCCCCGACAGGGATACAGTACCAAGAGACCCAGTACTTC. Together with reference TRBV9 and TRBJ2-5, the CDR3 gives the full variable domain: DSGVTQTPKHLITATGQRVTLRCSPRSGDLSVYWYQQSLDQGLQFLIQYYNGEERAKGNILERFSAQQFPDLHSELNLSSLELGDSALYFCASSVAPTGIQYQETQYFGPGTRLLVL.

The CDR3: CASSVDTNTGELFF. CDR3 nucleotide sequence: TGTGCCAGCAGTGTAGACACTAACACCGGGGAGCTGTTTTTT. The chain recombines TRBV2 with TRBJ2-2; unclear D gene. V was cut by 4 bases and J by 2 bases, with 8 bases left in between. The germline V gene encodes CDR1 SNHLY and CDR2 FYNNEI. This CDR3 comprises 14 residues.

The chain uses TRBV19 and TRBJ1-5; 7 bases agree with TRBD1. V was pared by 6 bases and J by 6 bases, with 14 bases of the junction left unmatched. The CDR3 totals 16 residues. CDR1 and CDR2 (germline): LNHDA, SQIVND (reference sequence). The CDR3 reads CASSRSGTVVGQPQHF. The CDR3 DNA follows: TGTGCCAGTAGCCGCTCCGGGACAGTTGTAGGTCAGCCCCAGCATTTT. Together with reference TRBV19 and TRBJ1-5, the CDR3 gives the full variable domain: DGGITQSPKYLFRKEGQNVTLSCEQNLNHDAMYWYRQDPGQGLRLIYYSQIVNDFQKGDIAEGYSVSREKKESFPLTVTSAQKNPTAFYLCASSRSGTVVGQPQHFGDGTRLSIL.

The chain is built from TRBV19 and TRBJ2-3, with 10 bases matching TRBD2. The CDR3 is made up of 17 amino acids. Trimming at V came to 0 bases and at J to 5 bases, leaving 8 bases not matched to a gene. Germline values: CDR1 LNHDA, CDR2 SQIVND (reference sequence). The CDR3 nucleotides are TGTGCCAGTAGTATAGATCCCAGCGGGGGGGTTCGAGATACGCAGTATTTT. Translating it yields CASSIDPSGGVRDTQYF.

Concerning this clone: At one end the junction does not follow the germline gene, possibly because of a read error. CDR3: CASRGGGGRFVSSYNEQFF. The DNA of the CDR3 is TGCGCCAGCCGGGGGGGCGGGGGCCGCTTCGTTAGTTCCTACAATGAGCAGTTCTTC. This sequence joins TRBV7-9 and TRBJ2-1; 8 bases map to TRBD2. The V gene's germline CDR1 is SEHNR and CDR2 FQNEAQ (reference sequence). The CDR3 extends over 19 amino acids.

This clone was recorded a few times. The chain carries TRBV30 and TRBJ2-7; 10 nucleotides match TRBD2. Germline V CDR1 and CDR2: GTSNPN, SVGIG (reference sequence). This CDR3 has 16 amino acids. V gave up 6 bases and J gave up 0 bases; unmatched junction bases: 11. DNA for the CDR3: TGTGCCTGCCTTCGGGCTAGCGGGGGATACTCCTACGAGCAGTACTTC. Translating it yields CACLRASGGYSYEQYF. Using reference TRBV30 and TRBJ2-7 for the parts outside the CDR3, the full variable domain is SQTIHQWPATLVQPVGSPLSLECTVEGTSNPNLYWYRQAAGRGLQLLFYSVGIGQISSEVPQNLSASRPQDRQFILSSKKLLLSDSGFYLCACLRASGGYSYEQYFGPGTRLTVT.